The 18 T cell receptor beta chains presented below share a single source sample, sequenced in a study of T cell repertoires in cytomegalovirus infection (dated by TCRdb to about 2019). TCRdb lists the instrument as Illumina HiSeq 1500. Using fastp trimming at Q25 and MiXCR clonotype assembly, TCRdb reanalyzed the public sequencing data and kept in-frame beta chains. Each entry merges the rows of one CDR3 protein and shows their most common DNA and genes. The sample data list approximately 600,000 distinct CDR3 sequences, and roughly 42% of these were observed just once. In total, the top ten clones hold about 48% of the sample. The treatment or condition tag for this specimen amounts to: in vitro stimulation with specific CMV peptide epitopes to enrich CMV-specific T cells. Their cognate antigens are unknown. Sequences were derived from cultured PBMCs, sampled from culture after CMV antigen stimulation. The source of these receptors is a human donor in good health (CMV status not recorded). Some clones in this sample may be carry-over from other donors' samples.

The CDR3 coding sequence is TGTGCCAGCAGTTTAGGGGTCCTAGGACTAGCGGGATCCAATGAGCAGTTCTTC. Its translation: CASSLGVLGLAGSNEQFF. The chain couples TRBV12-3 or TRBV12-4 to TRBJ2-1; 12 bases match TRBD2. Germline trimming cut 1 base from V and 6 bases from J; bases unmatched to any gene: 10. There are 18 residues in the CDR3.

The chain combines TRBV11-2 with TRBJ2-1; D gene unclear. CDR3 length: 14 residues. Looked up from germline, CDR1 is SGHAT and CDR2 is FQNNGV. V lost 6 bases and J 6 bases, leaving 15 bases between the germline ends. The CDR3 protein is CASSSIDAGNEQFF. The DNA of the CDR3 is TGTGCCAGCAGTTCTATCGATGCTGGCAATGAGCAGTTCTTC.

The chain links TRBV20-1 to TRBJ1-5; no reliable D call. CDR3 size: 12 residues. The germline V gene has CDR1 DFQATT and CDR2 SNEGSKA (reference sequence). V was shortened by 0 bases and J by 4 bases, with 4 bases between the two germline ends. CDR3 DNA sequence: TGCAGTGCTAGAGATCGGAATCAGCCCCAGCATTTT. This sequence encodes CSARDRNQPQHF.

This clonotype was counted between two and nine times. V gene TRBV28 combines with J gene TRBJ2-1; TRBD2 matches 8 bases. The CDR3 runs to 17 residues. J gave up 4 bases and V 3 bases, and 11 bases lay outside the gene matches. Germline loops: CDR1 MDHEN, CDR2 SYDVKM. The chain's CDR3 is CASSLGPGAGGYNEQFF. CDR3 DNA sequence: TGTGCCAGCAGTTTGGGTCCTGGGGCGGGGGGATACAATGAGCAGTTCTTC.

In this sample, this clonotype turned up a few times. This chain connects TRBV6-1 to TRBJ2-7, with 7 nucleotides matching TRBD2. This CDR3 comprises 14 residues. CDR1 is MNHNS and CDR2 is SASEGT in the germline V gene. V gave up 4 bases and J gave up 1 base; unmatched junction bases: 4. The CDR3 here is CASSGLAESYEQYF. The CDR3 bases are TGTGCCAGCAGTGGGCTAGCGGAGTCCTACGAGCAGTACTTC.

This chain links TRBV7-2 with TRBJ2-3, with 15 positions matching TRBD2. The CDR3 length is 17 residues. Trimming cost V 1 base and J 4 bases; bases outside gene matches: 3. CDR1 and CDR2 from the germline V gene are SGHTA and FQGNSA. The CDR3 nucleotides are TGTGCCAGCAGCTTAGTTGGGACTAGCGGGGGGTCAGATACGCAGTATTTT. It yields the protein CASSLVGTSGGSDTQYF.

This clonotype was seen more than once but under ten times. The V gene is TRBV20-1, the J gene TRBJ1-2; D not resolved. V was trimmed by 1 base and J by 3 bases, leaving 12 bases between them. The CDR3 covers 14 residues. Germline CDR1 and CDR2: DFQATT and SNEGSKA (reference sequence). CDR3 sequence (DNA): TGCAGTGCTAGAGGGGGAGGATTGGACTATGGCTACACCTTC. Translating it yields CSARGGGLDYGYTF.

This chain links TRBV11-2 with TRBJ2-5; D unclear. CDR1 and CDR2 (germline): SGHAT, FQNNGV. There are 14 residues in the CDR3. The V end was cut by 6 bases, the J end by 7 bases, with 18 bases between. In nucleotides, the CDR3 is TGTGCCAGCAGTACCATCATCGCCGTCGGGACCCAGTACTTC. The encoded protein is CASSTIIAVGTQYF. Looking up the rest from reference TRBV11-2 and TRBJ2-5 gives the full variable domain: EAGVAQSPRYKIIEKRQSVAFWCNPISGHATLYWYQQILGQGPKLLIQFQNNGVVDDSQLPKDRFSAERLKGVDSTLKIQPAKLEDSAVYLCASSTIIAVGTQYFGPGTRLLVL.

This clonotype has a handful of counts. This chain links TRBV12-3 or TRBV12-4 with TRBJ1-1; TRBD1 matches at 8 bases. J lost 3 bases, V lost 0 bases, and 6 bases had no gene match. This CDR3 spans 16 amino acids. CDR3 region: CASSLAEDRDDTEAFF. CDR3 coding DNA: TGTGCCAGCAGTTTAGCGGAGGACAGGGACGACACTGAAGCTTTCTTT.

This clonotype has more than one count but fewer than ten. The chain combines TRBV7-2 with TRBJ2-2; possibly TRBD1 for D (5 bases). The CDR3 sequence is 12 residues long. CDR1 is SGHTA, CDR2 FQGNSA, per germline. V was clipped by 4 bases and J by 8 bases, with 8 bases between them. The CDR3 nucleotides read TGTGCCAGCAGCTCAGGGTTTGGGGAGCTGTTTTTT. This translates into CASSSGFGELFF.

The chain carries TRBV4-3 and TRBJ2-1; 10 positions match TRBD2. Unmatched junction bases numbered 11, after V lost 3 bases and J lost 9 bases. CDR1 is LGHNA and CDR2 is YSLEER in the germline V gene. This CDR3 comprises 16 residues. In DNA form, the CDR3 reads TGCGCCAGCAGCCACGCCAGCGGGGGGGCCAGCTTTGAGCAGTTCTTC. It yields the protein CASSHASGGASFEQFF.

The chain is built from TRBV14 and TRBJ1-6; D is unresolved. Trimming took 1 base from V and 12 from J, leaving 13 bases between them. Germline CDR1 and CDR2: SGHDN and FVKESK. The CDR3 loop spans 14 amino acids. CDR3 residues: CASSQGSLGLPLHF. DNA for the CDR3: TGTGCCAGCAGCCAAGGTTCCTTAGGGTTACCCCTCCACTTT.

This chain connects TRBV7-2 to TRBJ2-1; D is ambiguous. The CDR3 runs to 13 residues. Trimming cost V 2 bases and J 7 bases, with 9 bases left between them. CDR1 SGHTA and CDR2 FQGNSA come from the germline V gene. The CDR3 loop is CASSLFRYNEQFF. The CDR3 nucleotides are TGTGCCAGCAGCTTATTTCGGTATAATGAGCAGTTCTTC.

The V gene is TRBV20-1, the J gene TRBJ1-2; D is ambiguous. Trimming shortened V by 5 bases and J by 5 bases, and 9 bases separated the two germline ends. Germline lookup yields CDR1 DFQATT and CDR2 SNEGSKA (reference sequence). The CDR3 has 11 residues. The DNA for the CDR3 is TGCAGTGCTGCTTCGCGGTATGGCTACACCTTC. This sequence encodes CSAASRYGYTF.

The chain is built from TRBV28 and TRBJ2-1; D ambiguous. The CDR3 covers 11 residues. The V end was cut by 4 bases, the J end by 12 bases, with 10 bases between. Germline lookup yields CDR1 MDHEN and CDR2 SYDVKM. The CDR3 bases are TGTGCCAGCAGTTCCCAGTCGGGGCAGTTCTTC. Protein sequence: CASSSQSGQFF.

This clonotype was seen more than once but under ten times. The gene calls are TRBV7-8 and TRBJ1-1, with 7 bases lining up with TRBD1. Trimming cost V 7 bases and J 1 base; bases outside gene matches: 6. Germline values: CDR1 SGHVS, CDR2 FQNEAQ. The CDR3 runs 14 residues. DNA of the CDR3: TGTGCCAGCATCCTCGGGACAGAGAACACTGAAGCTTTCTTT. This translates into CASILGTENTEAFF.

V usage is TRBV2 and J usage is TRBJ1-5, with a tentative D call TRBD1 (5 bases). Germline values: CDR1 SNHLY, CDR2 FYNNEI. The CDR3 is 14 residues long. V lost 6 bases and J lost 7, with 16 bases in between. The CDR3 region is CASSDTTVQQPQHF. The CDR3 region has the DNA TGTGCCAGCAGCGATACGACAGTCCAGCAGCCCCAGCATTTT.

There are a few counts of this clonotype. The rearrangement links TRBV6-6 to TRBJ2-5, with a tentative D call TRBD2 (6 bases). The CDR3 extends over 16 amino acids. Trimming left V 6 bases short and J 4 bases short, with 21 bases between. Germline assignment: CDR1 MNHNY and CDR2 SVGAGI (reference sequence). The CDR3 region is CASRTTLAGAGETQYF. The CDR3 DNA reads as TGTGCCAGCAGGACAACTTTAGCCGGAGCGGGAGAGACCCAGTACTTC.